Below are 12 T cell receptor beta chains sequenced from a single sample in a study of OX40 agonist ivuxolimab in advanced cancers. Libraries were prepared by immunoSEQ multiplex PCR; TCRdb keeps only in-frame clonotypes and omits some of them. The sample lists 50,000 to 70,000 clones, 80% to 90% occurring once. The sequencing here drew on CD4+ or CD8+ T cells sorted from blood, taken in a trial of the OX40 agonist ivuxolimab. Receptors originate from an adult with an advanced solid tumor such as melanoma, head and neck, liver or kidney cancer.

The V call is TRBV28, the J call TRBJ2-3; D call uncertain. Germline V gene data show CDR1 as MDHEN and CDR2 as SYDVKM. Trimming took off 6 bases at V and 0 bases at J, with 4 bases between the two ends. The length of the CDR3 is 12 residues. CDR3 coding DNA: TGTGCCAGCAGCCCCAGCACAGATACGCAGTATTTT. Protein sequence: CASSPSTDTQYF.

The genes are TRBV19 and TRBJ1-5; 9 bases agree with TRBD1. CDR1 and CDR2 (germline): LNHDA, SQIVND (reference sequence). Trimming removed 1 base from V and 2 bases from J; junction bases left unmatched: 3. The CDR3 is 16 residues long. The DNA of the CDR3 is TGTGCCAGTAGTATAGTAAGACAGGGGGGCAATCAGCCCCAGCATTTT. Translating gives CASSIVRQGGNQPQHF.

The chain employs TRBV15 and TRBJ2-2; TRBD1 might be the D (5 bases). The ends were cut back, 0 bases at V and 6 bases at J, with 14 bases in the middle. CDR3 length: 16 amino acids. The germline V gene has CDR1 LNHNV and CDR2 YYDKDF (reference sequence). As DNA, the CDR3 is TGTGCCACCAGCAGAGATCCCCCAGGGTCGGCCGGGGAGCTGTTTTTT. Translating it yields CATSRDPPGSAGELFF.

The rearrangement uses TRBV5-1 and TRBJ2-1, with TRBD2 matching over 9 bases. Germline lookup yields CDR1 SGHRS and CDR2 YFSETQ. The CDR3 is 15 amino acids. V shed 2 bases, J shed 6 bases, and the junction held 6 bases outside the gene matches. CDR3 loop: CASSFSGTSSNEQFF. In DNA form, the CDR3 reads TGCGCCAGCAGCTTCTCAGGGACTAGCTCCAATGAGCAGTTCTTC.

The J gene is TRBJ1-1, the V gene TRBV4-1; a weak D match, TRBD1 (5 bases). Trimming pared 3 bases from V and 2 bases from J, leaving 16 bases between. The CDR3 sequence is 16 residues long. Germline CDR1 is MGHRA and CDR2 is YSYEKL. The CDR3 spells CASSQEWGSPNTEAFF. Here the CDR3 DNA reads TGCGCCAGCAGCCAGGAGTGGGGGTCACCAAACACTGAAGCTTTCTTT.

The CDR3 coding sequence is TGTGCCAGCAGTTTTCCGGGACCCCCGTCCCACGAGCAGTACTTC. Translated, it gives CASSFPGPPSHEQYF. This chain joins TRBV28 and TRBJ2-7; D might be TRBD1 or TRBD2, each matching 5 bases. V lost 3 bases to trimming and J lost 5 bases, with 17 bases between them. This CDR3 spans 15 amino acids. Germline lookup yields CDR1 MDHEN and CDR2 SYDVKM. Full variable domain (remainder filled in from reference TRBV28 and TRBJ2-7): DVKVTQSSRYLVKRTGEKVFLECVQDMDHENMFWYRQDPGLGLRLIYFSYDVKMKEKGDIPEGYSVSREKKERFSLILESASTNQTSMYLCASSFPGPPSHEQYFGPGTRLTVT.

The rearrangement joins TRBV2 to TRBJ2-5, with a possible D match to TRBD2 (7 bases). Germline V gene lookup returns CDR1 SNHLY and CDR2 FYNNEI. This CDR3 is 13 amino acids long. Between the trimmed V and J ends, which lost 9 bases and 4 bases, there was a span of 15 bases. CDR3 in DNA: TGTGCCAGTCGGGACGGGGGGCGAGAGACCCAGTACTTC. This gives the protein CASRDGGRETQYF.

V is TRBV5-4 and J is TRBJ2-3, with 11 bases identical to TRBD2. V was clipped by 4 bases and J by 0 bases; unmatched bases: 16. Germline CDR1 is SGHNT and CDR2 is YYREEE (reference sequence). The CDR3 covers 20 residues. In nucleotides, the CDR3 is TGTGCCAGCAGCCCCACTCCTAGCGGGGGGCCCCCCGCTAGCACAGATACGCAGTATTTT. This sequence encodes CASSPTPSGGPPASTDTQYF.

V and J are TRBV28 and TRBJ1-1; D is uncertain. The V and J ends lost 7 bases and 5 bases respectively, with 11 bases between them. The CDR3 has 12 amino acids. In germline, CDR1 is MDHEN, CDR2 SYDVKM. CDR3 sequence (DNA): TGTGCCAGCACCAACACCGGGACTGAAGCTTTCTTT. It is translated as CASTNTGTEAFF.

J is TRBJ1-3 and V is TRBV5-5; the match to TRBD1 covers 8 bases. The V gene's germline CDR1 is SGHKS and CDR2 YYEKEE (reference sequence). V was clipped by 0 bases and J by 2 bases; unmatched bases: 1. The CDR3 has 15 residues. The CDR3 DNA reads TGTGCCAGCAGCTTGGACAGGGGGGCTGGAAACACCATATATTTT. Translated, it gives CASSLDRGAGNTIYF.

The V and J genes are TRBV6-4 and TRBJ2-7; 8 positions match TRBD2. Germline loops: CDR1 MRHNA, CDR2 SNTAGT. The CDR3 sequence is 17 residues long. V shed 2 bases, J shed 4 bases, and the junction held 13 bases outside the gene matches. CDR3 sequence reads: CASSDPGLEGDRYEQYF. DNA for the CDR3: TGTGCCAGCAGTGACCCGGGACTAGAGGGGGACCGGTACGAGCAGTACTTC.

The gene calls are TRBV15 and TRBJ2-4; TRBD1 matches at 9 bases. The CDR3 has 16 amino acids. The ends lost 3 bases at V and 0 bases at J; junction bases unmatched: 3. Germline V gene data show CDR1 as LNHNV and CDR2 as YYDKDF (reference sequence). CDR3 protein: CATSRDRGVAKNIQYF. CDR3 nucleotide sequence: TGTGCCACCAGCAGGGACAGGGGAGTAGCCAAAAACATTCAGTACTTC.